This is a list of T cell receptor beta chains from one sample in a study of T cell responses to AZD1222 COVID-19 vaccine. Assay used: immunoSEQ multiplex PCR; TCRdb lists only in-frame clones, some missing. This repertoire shows almost 65,000 clones, 84% found once; its top ten account for around 6.6%. This sample comprised peripheral blood, obtained on day 0 of AZD1222 vaccination. The receptors originated from an adult in good health. CDR3s include the opening cysteine and the closing phenylalanine or tryptophan. Fields, in order: clone size, J gene, CDR3 length, V gene, CDR3 protein. Where a row states a size, it is once, few, many or the class of an expanded clone; other rows omit it.

abundance: few; j_gene: TRBJ2-7; len: 13; v_gene: TRBV12-3/TRBV12-4; CDR3aa: CASSLGREGEQYF
abundance: NA; j_gene: TRBJ2-7; len: 16; v_gene: TRBV7-9; CDR3aa: CASSSSGTPTQNEQYF
abundance: NA; j_gene: TRBJ1-5; len: 17; v_gene: TRBV5-1; CDR3aa: CAHLGERFSYSNQPQHF
abundance: NA; j_gene: TRBJ1-1; len: 12; v_gene: TRBV5-6; CDR3aa: CASSYENTEAFF
abundance: NA; j_gene: TRBJ2-3; len: 17; v_gene: TRBV4-3; CDR3aa: CASSQTVTGGRADTQYF
abundance: NA; j_gene: TRBJ2-2; len: 13; v_gene: TRBV10-1; CDR3aa: CASSEQRHGELFF
abundance: NA; j_gene: TRBJ2-7; len: 15; v_gene: TRBV7-6; CDR3aa: CASSPGALLALEQYF
abundance: NA; j_gene: TRBJ2-5; len: 16; v_gene: TRBV5-1; CDR3aa: CASSHEQGNTQETQYF
abundance: NA; j_gene: TRBJ1-4; len: 13; v_gene: TRBV29-1; CDR3aa: CSVEGRPQGKLFF
abundance: NA; j_gene: TRBJ1-3; len: 12; v_gene: TRBV3-1/TRBV3-2; CDR3aa: CASSQAGNTIYF
abundance: NA; j_gene: TRBJ2-7; len: 14; v_gene: TRBV5-1; CDR3aa: CASSLTSGGYEQYF
abundance: NA; j_gene: TRBJ2-2; len: 14; v_gene: TRBV11-3; CDR3aa: CASSGLSNTGELFF
abundance: few; j_gene: TRBJ2-7; len: 14; v_gene: TRBV6-6; CDR3aa: CASSSMAGVHEQYF
abundance: NA; j_gene: TRBJ2-7; len: 12; v_gene: TRBV12-3/TRBV12-4; CDR3aa: CASSWTVYEQYF
abundance: NA; j_gene: TRBJ2-7; len: 17; v_gene: TRBV7-8; CDR3aa: CASSPPRFGGAVNEQYF
abundance: NA; j_gene: TRBJ1-4; len: 15; v_gene: TRBV11-2; CDR3aa: CASSLRGQGGEKLFF
abundance: once; j_gene: TRBJ2-5; len: 16; v_gene: TRBV4-1; CDR3aa: CASSQDWTGGRETQYF
abundance: NA; j_gene: TRBJ2-5; len: 16; v_gene: TRBV27; CDR3aa: CASSDSGGAFTKTQYF
abundance: NA; j_gene: TRBJ2-4; len: 15; v_gene: TRBV6-4; CDR3aa: CASSDSGTGGNIQYF
abundance: NA; j_gene: TRBJ2-1; len: 16; v_gene: TRBV5-1; CDR3aa: CASSSLDSYRGNEQFF
abundance: NA; j_gene: TRBJ2-7; len: 12; v_gene: TRBV7-9; CDR3aa: CASSHPPYEQYF
abundance: NA; j_gene: TRBJ2-1; len: 16; v_gene: TRBV5-1; CDR3aa: CASTPSGVPSYNEQFF
abundance: NA; j_gene: TRBJ2-7; len: 14; v_gene: TRBV14; CDR3aa: CASSPALGSYEQYF
abundance: NA; j_gene: TRBJ2-2; len: 16; v_gene: TRBV30; CDR3aa: CAWSVLAGVLTGELFF
abundance: few; j_gene: TRBJ1-2; len: 13; v_gene: TRBV12-3/TRBV12-4; CDR3aa: CASSLARTGGYTF
abundance: NA; j_gene: TRBJ1-2; len: 15; v_gene: TRBV5-8; CDR3aa: CASSSRTGGRDGYTF
abundance: once; j_gene: TRBJ2-3; len: 16; v_gene: TRBV19; CDR3aa: CASSIADSIYTDTQYF
abundance: NA; j_gene: TRBJ2-7; len: 14; v_gene: TRBV7-9; CDR3aa: CASSGRTALSEQYF
abundance: NA; j_gene: TRBJ1-2; len: 15; v_gene: TRBV11-2; CDR3aa: CASSLGTGLYLGYTF
abundance: NA; j_gene: TRBJ2-1; len: 16; v_gene: TRBV13; CDR3aa: CASREGWSGGSNEQFF
abundance: NA; j_gene: TRBJ1-6; len: 15; v_gene: TRBV5-1; CDR3aa: CASSSLDRGPSPLHF
abundance: NA; j_gene: TRBJ2-4; len: 11; v_gene: TRBV20-1; CDR3aa: CSAPLGRAQYF
abundance: NA; j_gene: TRBJ1-6; len: 15; v_gene: TRBV7-9; CDR3aa: CASSLPSSYNSPLHF
abundance: NA; j_gene: TRBJ2-3; len: 17; v_gene: TRBV7-2; CDR3aa: CASSLARTPLSTDTQYF
abundance: NA; j_gene: TRBJ1-1; len: 13; v_gene: TRBV11-2; CDR3aa: CASSLTRNTEAFF
abundance: once; j_gene: TRBJ1-6; len: 13; v_gene: TRBV2; CDR3aa: CASSPGTGSPLHF
abundance: few; j_gene: TRBJ2-7; len: 14; v_gene: TRBV2; CDR3aa: CASRTTSGGYEQYF
abundance: NA; j_gene: TRBJ2-4; len: 17; v_gene: TRBV3-1/TRBV3-2; CDR3aa: CASSQRRGPLAKNIQYF
abundance: few; j_gene: TRBJ1-1; len: 17; v_gene: TRBV15; CDR3aa: CATSRDPRGTPNTEAFF